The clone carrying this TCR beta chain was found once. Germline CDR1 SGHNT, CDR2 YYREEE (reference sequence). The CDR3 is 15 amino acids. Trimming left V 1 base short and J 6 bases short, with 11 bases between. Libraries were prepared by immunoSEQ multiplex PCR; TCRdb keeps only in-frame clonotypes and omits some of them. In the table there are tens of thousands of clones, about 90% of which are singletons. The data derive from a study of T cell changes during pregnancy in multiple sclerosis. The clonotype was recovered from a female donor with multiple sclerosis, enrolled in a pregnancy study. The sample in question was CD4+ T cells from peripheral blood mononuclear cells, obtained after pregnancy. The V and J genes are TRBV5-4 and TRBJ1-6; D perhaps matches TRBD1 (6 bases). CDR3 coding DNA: TGTGCCAGCAGCTTGAGGGGGTCGGGTAATTCACCCCTCCACTTT. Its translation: CASSLRGSGNSPLHF.